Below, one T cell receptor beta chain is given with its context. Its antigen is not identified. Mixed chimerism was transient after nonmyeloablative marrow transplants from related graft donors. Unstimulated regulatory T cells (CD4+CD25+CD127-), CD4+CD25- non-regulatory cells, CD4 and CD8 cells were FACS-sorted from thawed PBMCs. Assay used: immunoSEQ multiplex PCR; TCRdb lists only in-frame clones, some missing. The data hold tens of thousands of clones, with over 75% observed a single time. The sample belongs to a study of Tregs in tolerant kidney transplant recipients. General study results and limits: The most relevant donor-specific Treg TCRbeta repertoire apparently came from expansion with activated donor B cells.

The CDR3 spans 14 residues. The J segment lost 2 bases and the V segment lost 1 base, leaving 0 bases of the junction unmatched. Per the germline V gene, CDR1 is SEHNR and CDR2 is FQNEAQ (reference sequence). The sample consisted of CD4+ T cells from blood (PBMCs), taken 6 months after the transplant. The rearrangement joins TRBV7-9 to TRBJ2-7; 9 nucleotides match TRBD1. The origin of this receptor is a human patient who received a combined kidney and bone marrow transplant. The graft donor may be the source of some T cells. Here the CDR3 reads CASSLGQGAYEQYF. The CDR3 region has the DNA TGTGCCAGCAGCTTAGGACAGGGGGCCTACGAGCAGTACTTC.